The source of this T cell receptor (beta chain) is a study of T cell responses to AZD1222 COVID-19 vaccine. The repertoire was sequenced with immunoSEQ multiplex PCR; TCRdb's copy has only in-frame clones and lacks some. The data contain about 190,000 clones, around 86% of them singletons. The CDR3 spans 17 residues. Trimming took 7 bases from V and 1 from J, leaving 22 bases between them. CDR1 and CDR2 from the germline V gene are SEHNR and FQNEAQ (reference sequence). Study-wide results and limits: Donors were largely white British and mainly female; clonal diversity was possibly underestimated.

This clone has just one count. The antigen is not known. Sequenced material: peripheral blood, taken on day 0 of MenACWY control vaccination. The chain recombines TRBV7-9 with TRBJ2-5; no firm D call. This TCR was recovered from an adult in good health. CDR3 amino acids: CASTWNGFNAAQETQYF. The CDR3 DNA reads TGTGCCAGCACCTGGAACGGGTTCAACGCAGCCCAAGAGACCCAGTACTTC.